These 12 T cell receptor beta chains originate from one sample sequenced in a study of shared clonotypes between healthy human individuals. TCRdb's table, derived via immunoSEQ multiplex PCR, lists solely in-frame clones and lacks some. The sample holds about 490,000 clones, about 85% seen once. The source material was PBMCs. The receptors here all came from a woman in her thirties or forties in good health. Some clones in this sample may be carry-over from other donors' samples.

A note on this clone: A much bigger clone sits one base away, suggesting this may be a read error. Other DNA sequences within the sample encode an identical CDR3. CDR3 sequence: CASSIDRTLSGNTIYF. The CDR3 nucleotides are TGTGCCAGCAGCATCGACAGGACCCTCTCTGGAAACACCATATATTTC. V and J are TRBV7-2 and TRBJ1-3; possible D gene TRBD1, 6 bases. Germline CDR1 and CDR2: SGHTA and FQGNSA. The CDR3 is 16 amino acids.

The rearrangement links TRBV27 to TRBJ1-4; D call uncertain. CDR3 length: 13 residues. Deletions cut 5 bases from V and 8 bases from J, with 12 bases between. Germline V CDR1 and CDR2: MNHEY, SMNVEV (reference sequence). The CDR3 region is CASSLNRVEKLFF. The CDR3 DNA reads as TGTGCCAGCAGTCTCAACCGGGTAGAAAAACTGTTTTTT.

This clone was counted at least ten times. At the DNA level, this CDR3 is encoded by other sequences in the same sample as well. This sequence joins TRBV7-3 and TRBJ2-3; 14 bases are a match to TRBD2. The CDR3 contains 16 residues. Germline CDR1 and CDR2: SGHTA and FQGTGA. With V trimmed by 4 bases and J by 2 bases, 2 bases remained unmatched. The chain's CDR3 is CASSSGLAGVTDTQYF. DNA of the CDR3: TGTGCCAGCAGCTCGGGACTAGCGGGGGTCACAGATACGCAGTATTTT.

Notes on this clone: A far larger clone is one base from this, pointing to a likely read error. This chain connects TRBV10-3 to TRBJ1-2; 7 bases are shared with TRBD1. The CDR3 is made up of 13 amino acids. The V and J ends lost 3 bases and 7 bases, in that order; junction bases with no gene match: 5. Germline V CDR1 and CDR2: ENHRY, SYGVKD. The CDR3: CAISEGQVAGYTF. For the CDR3, the DNA is TGTGCCATCAGTGAAGGACAGGTTGCTGGCTACACCTTC.

The chain couples TRBV7-9 to TRBJ2-7, with 12 bases fitting TRBD1. This CDR3 region has 13 residues. Germline V gives CDR1 SEHNR, CDR2 FQNEAQ (reference sequence). The V segment lost 6 bases and the J segment 4 bases; nucleotides outside the gene matches: 1. CDR3 sequence reads: CASRGQGAYEQYF. As DNA, the CDR3 is TGTGCCAGCAGGGGACAGGGGGCTTACGAGCAGTACTTC. Looking up the rest from reference TRBV7-9 and TRBJ2-7 gives the full variable domain: DTGVSQNPRHKITKRGQNVTFRCDPISEHNRLYWYRQTLGQGPEFLTYFQNEAQLEKSRLLSDRFSAERPKGSFSTLEIQRTEQGDSAMYLCASRGQGAYEQYFGPGTRLTVT.

The V and J genes are TRBV2 and TRBJ1-2; D gene uncertain. There are 13 residues in the CDR3. V was shortened by 1 base and J by 0 bases, with 3 bases between the two germline ends. Germline CDR1 reads SNHLY; CDR2 reads FYNNEI. CDR3 loop: CASSEDTNYGYTF. In DNA form, the CDR3 reads TGTGCCAGCAGTGAAGATACTAACTATGGCTACACCTTC.

CDR3 region: CASSLSSNYGYTF. The CDR3 DNA reads as TGTGCCAGCAGCTTATCCTCTAACTATGGCTACACCTTC. This chain links TRBV5-4 with TRBJ1-2, with D unresolved. Looked up from germline, CDR1 is SGHNT and CDR2 is YYREEE (reference sequence). V dropped 2 bases and J dropped 0 bases, with 5 bases sitting between them. CDR3 length equals 13 residues.

The CDR3 here is CASSQGHQKGANVLTF. The CDR3 DNA is TGCGCCAGCAGCCAAGGACACCAGAAAGGGGCCAACGTCCTGACTTTC. The J gene is TRBJ2-6, the V gene TRBV4-3; D uncertain. The germline V gene encodes CDR1 LGHNA and CDR2 YSLEER. V lost 1 base to trimming and J lost 4 bases, with 11 bases between them. CDR3 length: 16 residues.

To note about this clone: This likely came from a read error, as a far larger clone is one base away. This sequence joins TRBV4-1 and TRBJ2-7; 9 bases map to TRBD2. The CDR3 has 15 amino acids. CDR1 is MGHRA, CDR2 YSYEKL, per germline. The CDR3 sequence is CASSQVAGGPYEQYF. For the CDR3, the DNA is TGCGCCAGCAGCCAAGTCGCGGGAGGGCCCTACGAACAGTACTTC.

The chain combines TRBV30 with TRBJ2-7; D unclear. With 2 bases removed from V and 1 base from J, the gap between germline ends came to 6 bases. CDR1 is GTSNPN, CDR2 SVGIG, per germline (reference sequence). The CDR3 contains 12 residues. CDR3 loop: CAWSISSYEQYF. Written as DNA, the CDR3 is TGTGCCTGGAGTATCTCATCCTACGAGCAGTACTTC.

The V and J genes are TRBV5-4 and TRBJ1-2; 9 positions agree with TRBD1. The CDR3 covers 16 residues. Germline V gene sequence: CDR1 SGHNT, CDR2 YYREEE (reference sequence). V was clipped by 4 bases and J by 4 bases; unmatched bases: 11. CDR3 residues: CASSTGTGIGGYGYTF. CDR3 bases: TGTGCCAGCAGCACCGGGACAGGGATTGGCGGCTATGGCTACACCTTC.

The table lists this clone with a few counts. The CDR3 reads CASSMERVLGTDTQYF. The CDR3 DNA is TGTGCCAGCAGCATGGAGCGCGTGTTGGGCACAGATACGCAGTATTTT. This chain uses TRBV9 with TRBJ2-3; D uncertain. V was clipped by 4 bases and J by 1 base, with 16 bases between them. CDR3 length equals 16 residues. CDR1 and CDR2 from the germline V gene are SGDLS and YYNGEE.